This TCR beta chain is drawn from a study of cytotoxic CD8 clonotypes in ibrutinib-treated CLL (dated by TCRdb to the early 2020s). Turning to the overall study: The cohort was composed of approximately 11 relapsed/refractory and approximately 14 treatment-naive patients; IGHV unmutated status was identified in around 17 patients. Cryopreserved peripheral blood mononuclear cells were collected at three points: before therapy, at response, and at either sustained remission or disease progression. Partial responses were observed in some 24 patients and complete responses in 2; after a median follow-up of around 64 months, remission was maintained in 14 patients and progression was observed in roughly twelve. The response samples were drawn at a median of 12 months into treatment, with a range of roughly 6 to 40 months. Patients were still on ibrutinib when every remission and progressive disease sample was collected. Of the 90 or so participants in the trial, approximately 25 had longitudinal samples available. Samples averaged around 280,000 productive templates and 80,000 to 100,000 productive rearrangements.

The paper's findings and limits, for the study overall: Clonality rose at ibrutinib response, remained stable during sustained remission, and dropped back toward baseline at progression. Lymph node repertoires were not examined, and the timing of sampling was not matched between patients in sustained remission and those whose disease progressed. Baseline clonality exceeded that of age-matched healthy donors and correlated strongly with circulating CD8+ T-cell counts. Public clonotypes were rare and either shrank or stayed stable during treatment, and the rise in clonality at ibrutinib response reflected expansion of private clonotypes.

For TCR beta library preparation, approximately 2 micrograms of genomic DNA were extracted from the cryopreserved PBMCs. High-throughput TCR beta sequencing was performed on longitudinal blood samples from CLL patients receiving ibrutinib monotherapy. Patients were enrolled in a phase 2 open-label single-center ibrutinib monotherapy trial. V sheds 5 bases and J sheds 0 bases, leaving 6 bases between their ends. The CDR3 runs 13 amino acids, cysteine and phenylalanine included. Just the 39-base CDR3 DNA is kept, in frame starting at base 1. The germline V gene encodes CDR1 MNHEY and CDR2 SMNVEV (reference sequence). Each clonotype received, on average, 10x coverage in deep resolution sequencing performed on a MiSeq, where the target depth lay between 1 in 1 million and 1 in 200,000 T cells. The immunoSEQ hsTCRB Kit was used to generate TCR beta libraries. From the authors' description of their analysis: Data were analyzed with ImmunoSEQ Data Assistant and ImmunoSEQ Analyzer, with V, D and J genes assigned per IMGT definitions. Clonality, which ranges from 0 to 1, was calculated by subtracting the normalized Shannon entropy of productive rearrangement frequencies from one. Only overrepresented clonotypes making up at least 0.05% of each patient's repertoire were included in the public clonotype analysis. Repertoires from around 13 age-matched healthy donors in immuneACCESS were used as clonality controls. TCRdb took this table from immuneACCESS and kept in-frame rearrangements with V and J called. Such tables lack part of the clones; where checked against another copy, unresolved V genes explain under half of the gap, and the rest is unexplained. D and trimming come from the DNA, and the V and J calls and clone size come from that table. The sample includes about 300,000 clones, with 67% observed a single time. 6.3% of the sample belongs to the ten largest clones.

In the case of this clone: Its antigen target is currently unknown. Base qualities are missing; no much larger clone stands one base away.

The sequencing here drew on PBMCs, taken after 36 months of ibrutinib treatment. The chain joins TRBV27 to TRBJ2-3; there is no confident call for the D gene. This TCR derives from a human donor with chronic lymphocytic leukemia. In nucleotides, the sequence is TGTGCCAGCAGTCCCCTTAGCACAGATACGCAGTATTTT. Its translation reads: CASSPLSTDTQYF.